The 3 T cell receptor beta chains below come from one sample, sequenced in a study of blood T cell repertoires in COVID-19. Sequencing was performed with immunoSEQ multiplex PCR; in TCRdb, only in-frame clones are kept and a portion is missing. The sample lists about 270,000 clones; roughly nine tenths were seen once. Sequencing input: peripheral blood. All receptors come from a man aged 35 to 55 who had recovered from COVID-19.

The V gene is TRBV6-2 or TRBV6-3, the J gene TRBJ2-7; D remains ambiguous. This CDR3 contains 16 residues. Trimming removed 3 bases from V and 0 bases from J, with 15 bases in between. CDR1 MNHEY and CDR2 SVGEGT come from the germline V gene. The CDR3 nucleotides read TGTGCCAGCAGTTATCCCTTGTCCAGATTCTCCTACGAGCAGTACTTC. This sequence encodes CASSYPLSRFSYEQYF.

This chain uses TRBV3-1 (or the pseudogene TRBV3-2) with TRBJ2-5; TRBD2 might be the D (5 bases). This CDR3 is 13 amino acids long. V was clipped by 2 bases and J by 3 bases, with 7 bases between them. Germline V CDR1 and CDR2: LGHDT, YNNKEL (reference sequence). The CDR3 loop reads CASSQPLEETQYF. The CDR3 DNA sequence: TGTGCCAGCAGCCAACCACTAGAAGAGACCCAGTACTTC.

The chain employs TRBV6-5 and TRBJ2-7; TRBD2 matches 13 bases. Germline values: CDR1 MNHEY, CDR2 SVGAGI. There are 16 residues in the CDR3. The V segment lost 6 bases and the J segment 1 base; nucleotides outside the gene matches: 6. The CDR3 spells CASRYRTSGSSYEQYF. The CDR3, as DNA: TGTGCCAGCAGATACCGGACTAGCGGGAGTTCCTACGAGCAGTACTTC.